This T cell receptor beta chain is drawn from a study of shared clonotypes between healthy human individuals (dated by TCRdb to the early 2020s). Turning to the overall study: A few men and a couple of women, aged 18 to 49 years, made up the cohort. For each donor, CD4 naive and CD4 memory were each given three plates, CD8 naive was given two plates, and CD8 memory was given one plate. Blood TCR repertoires of five healthy adults were deeply sequenced to estimate repertoire size and the extent of clonotype sharing between individuals. Libraries were prepared and TCR repertoires were sequenced by different laboratories using diverse techniques, in order to increase sequencing depth and limit assay-specific biases. Between about 0.85 and 10 billion PBMCs per donor were obtained by leukapheresis. The research as a whole found: The small number of donors limited the genetic and exposure-history diversity represented. Estimated clonotype richness was generally larger for naive than for memory subsets. Sharing across four donors was observed for 4.5% to 6.5% of naive CD4, over 3% of naive CD8, roughly 2.3% of memory CD4, and approximately 0.41% of memory CD8 clonotypes. Sampling was restricted to blood, and TCR repertoires in tissues likely differ from the TCR repertoires found in blood. Based on pairwise subsampling, the degree of clonotype sharing among donors was expected to be affected by sequencing depth. Higher generation probabilities were observed for clonotypes shared by all four sorted-subset donors than for non-shared clonotypes. Even with the large sequencing depth, rarefaction of the sorted-subset datasets indicated that sequencing was incomplete.

TCR CDR3 regions were amplified from genomic DNA by multiplex PCR using the deep immunoSEQ assay. Extracted genomic DNA from each cell subset was spread evenly across all wells of several immunoSEQ 96-well plates, with each plate serving as a replicate. For sorted subsets, about 200 ng genomic DNA, equal to approximately 30,000 T cell genomes, was loaded into each replicate PCR. Purified libraries were quantified with a Qubit 3.0 fluorometer, sized on a Bioanalyzer 2100, and re-quantified with the KAPA Library Quantification kit. A separate single-read 150-cycle Illumina NextSeq 550 flow cell was used to sequence each immunoSEQ 96-well plate. In the source study's methods: Because the immunoSEQ output held only junctional sequences and lacked quality scores, the filtering could not match the filtering applied to full-length reads. Sequences were annotated with PyIR, a Python wrapper for IgBLAST v1.9, using IMGT germline references to assign V/J genes and CDR3. Reads were removed for weak V/J assignments (E-value above 1e-6), missing CDR3, stop codons, out-of-frame junctions, or ambiguous translated residues. V3J clonotypes were defined as sequences sharing an identical inferred V gene, J gene, and CDR3 amino acid sequence. To compute the percentage overlap between repertoires, the number of shared unique clonotypes was divided by the size of the smaller repertoire. Repertoire richness was assessed with RTK rarefaction, the Chao1 estimator, and Recon v2.1 estimates of unobserved clonotypes. Generation probabilities for all TCRbeta clonotypes obtained by the gDNA method from a handful of donors were computed using OLGA. In TCRdb, the immuneACCESS table is reduced to in-frame sequences with V and J assigned. These tables do not hold every clone; where another copy was compared, an unresolved V gene accounts for under half, and the others remain unexplained. V and J calls and clone size are given by that table; D and trimming were obtained from the DNA. The table for this sample lists about 2.4 million clones; over 85% of them were counted only once. The ten largest clones take up around 0.37% of the sample.

Donors were healthy HIV-negative adults with no recently reported acute infections or vaccinations. Every donor was a Caucasian adult residing in Nashville, Tennessee, USA. CD4+ T cells were enriched by magnetic negative selection; naive cells were then positively selected on CD45RA, and the negative fraction formed the memory subset. After blood collection by leukapheresis, PBMCs were isolated using Ficoll-Histopaque density gradient centrifugation and then cryopreserved in the vapor phase of liquid nitrogen. Analytical flow cytometry was used to check the purity and quantity of each magnetically sorted T cell population. Each sorted fraction had its genomic DNA isolated and then quantified by UV absorbance on a Nanodrop 2000c. The CDR3 measures 15 amino acids from cysteine to phenylalanine. Only the CDR3 DNA stays, 45 bases, in frame from base 1. From a lookup of the germline V gene, CDR1 and CDR2 are SGHVS and FQNEAQ. The junction shows trimming of 1 base on V and 3 bases on J, and the gene matches do not reach 2 bases of it.

This clone was detected only once. It lacks a known antigen. There are no base qualities to consult, and no much larger clone falls within one base. The sequenced sample was naive CD4+ T cells from PBMCs. The intended sense of this specimen's cell subset or site label: CD45RA+ positively selected. The origin of this receptor is a man younger than 35 in good health. Some clones in this sample may be carry-over from other donors' samples. The rearranged segments are TRBV7-8 and TRBJ2-3; the junction holds 9 bases that match TRBD2. The CDR3 is CASSLVLAGTDTQYF. The DNA is TGTGCCAGCAGCTTAGTCCTAGCGGGAACAGATACGCAGTATTTT.